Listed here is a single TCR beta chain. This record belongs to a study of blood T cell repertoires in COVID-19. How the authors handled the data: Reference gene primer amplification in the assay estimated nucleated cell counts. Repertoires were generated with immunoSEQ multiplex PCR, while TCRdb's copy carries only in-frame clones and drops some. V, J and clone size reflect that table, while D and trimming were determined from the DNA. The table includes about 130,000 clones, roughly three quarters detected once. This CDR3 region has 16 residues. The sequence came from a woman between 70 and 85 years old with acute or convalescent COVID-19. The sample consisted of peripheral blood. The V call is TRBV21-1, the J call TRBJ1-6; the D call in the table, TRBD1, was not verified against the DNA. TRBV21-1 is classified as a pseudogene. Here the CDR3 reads CASSKEGAVDNSPLHF. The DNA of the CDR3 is TGTGCCAGCAGCAAAGAGGGGGCAGTGGATAATTCACCCCTCCACTTT.